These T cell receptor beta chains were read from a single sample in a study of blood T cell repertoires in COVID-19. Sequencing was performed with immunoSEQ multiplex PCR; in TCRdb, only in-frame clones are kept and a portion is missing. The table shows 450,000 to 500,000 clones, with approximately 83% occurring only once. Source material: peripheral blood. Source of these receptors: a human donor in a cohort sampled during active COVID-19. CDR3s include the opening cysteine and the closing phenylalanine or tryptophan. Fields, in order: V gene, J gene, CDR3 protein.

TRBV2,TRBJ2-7,CASRTRQGSYEQYF
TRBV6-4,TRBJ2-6,CASSDSWLAGVSGANVLTF
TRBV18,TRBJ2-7,CASSPGTTYEQYF
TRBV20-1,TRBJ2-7,CSARLQREQYF
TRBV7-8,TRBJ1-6,CASRPSSDRKRQALHF
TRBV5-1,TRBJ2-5,CASSLDLQGQWETQYF
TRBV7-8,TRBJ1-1,CASSLGRAIGEAFF
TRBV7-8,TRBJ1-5,CASSLRGGNNQPQHF
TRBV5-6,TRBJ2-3,CASSSPRSTDTQYF
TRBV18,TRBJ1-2,CASSPSGQWEGYTF
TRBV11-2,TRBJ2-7,CASSLQTPTSGTQEQYF
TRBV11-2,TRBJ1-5,CASSPDRGEPQHF
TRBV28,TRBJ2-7,CASSSTSGESYEQYF
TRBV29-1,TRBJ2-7,CSVEVGDSEAEQYF
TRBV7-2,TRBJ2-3,CASSLTGLAGPGGADTQYF
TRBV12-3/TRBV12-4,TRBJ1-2,CASRLYGYTF
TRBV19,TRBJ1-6,CASSILDRFNSPLHF
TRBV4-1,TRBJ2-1,CASSQDGRTNNEQFF
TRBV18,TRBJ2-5,CASSPRQGRETQYF
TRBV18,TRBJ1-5,CASSQGQRNQPQHF
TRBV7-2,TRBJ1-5,CASSPRTGGSQPQHF
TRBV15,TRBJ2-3,CATSRDGGVSTDTQYF
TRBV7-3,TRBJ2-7,CASSLGHGPYEQYF
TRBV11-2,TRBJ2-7,CASSFWTSLYEQYF
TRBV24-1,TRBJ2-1,CATSSSYNEQFF
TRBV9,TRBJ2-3,CASSLMAGSTDTQYF
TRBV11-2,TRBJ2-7,CASSSDSGYYEQYF
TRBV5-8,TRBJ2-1,CASSKGTGGHNEQFF
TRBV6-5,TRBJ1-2,CASSYQGARGYTF
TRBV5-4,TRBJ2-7,CASSSKTGVSSYEQYF
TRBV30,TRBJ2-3,CAWATRDITDTQYF
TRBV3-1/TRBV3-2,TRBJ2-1,CASSPRSPSYNEQFF
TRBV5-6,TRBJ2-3,CASSLFGTSGTSTDTQYF
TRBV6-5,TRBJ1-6,CASSYGAVPNSPLHF
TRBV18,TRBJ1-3,CASSPRADSGNTIYF
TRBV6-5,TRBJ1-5,CASSSDREQPQHF
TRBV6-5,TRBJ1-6,CASRPPSSYNSPLHF
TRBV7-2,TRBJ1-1,CASSIPGQGAEAFF
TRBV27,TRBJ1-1,CASTDYLGGNTEAFF
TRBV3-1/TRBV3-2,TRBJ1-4,CASSQEDRGFEKLFF
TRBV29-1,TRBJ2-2,CSVEGAGELFF
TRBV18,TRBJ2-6,CASSTQQGRGANVLTF
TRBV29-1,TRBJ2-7,CSVGTGLAAYEQYF
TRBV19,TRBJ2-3,CASSPWTSGDIITDTQYF
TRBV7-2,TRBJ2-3,CASSLARVPDTQYF
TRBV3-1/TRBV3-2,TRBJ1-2,CASSQDLLQGRYGYTF
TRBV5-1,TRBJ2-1,CASSLGGRSYNEQFF
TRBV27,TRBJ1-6,CASRYTYNSPLHF
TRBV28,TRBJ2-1,CASTSGRGTGYDEQFF
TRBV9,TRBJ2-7,CASSALGQGAYEQYF
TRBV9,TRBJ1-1,CASSPSSGEAFF
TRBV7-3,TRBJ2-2,CASSTLAGGSSGELFF
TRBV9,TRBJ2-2,CASSVAGVGLRSGELFF
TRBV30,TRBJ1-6,CAAGTGGYSPLHF
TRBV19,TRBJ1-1,CASSTEGYTEAFF
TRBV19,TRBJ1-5,CASRRDRGLPNQPQHF
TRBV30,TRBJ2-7,CAWSVVAHEQYF
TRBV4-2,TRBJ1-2,CASSQFDRVNYGYTF
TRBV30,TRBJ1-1,CAWSAVIQGSEAFF